These 26 T cell receptor beta chains came from one sample sequenced in a study of T cell responses to AZD1222 COVID-19 vaccine. The data were produced by immunoSEQ multiplex PCR, yet TCRdb's version contains in-frame clones alone and is incomplete. The sample contains under 170,000 clones, about 93% of which appear only once. The sequenced sample was peripheral blood, obtained 28 days after the second AZD1222 dose. These TCRs come from an adult who received the AZD1222 COVID-19 vaccine.

This clone was seen once. The rearrangement joins TRBV12-3 or TRBV12-4 to TRBJ2-5; D remains unclear. The V end was cut by 3 bases, the J end by 4 bases, with 6 bases between. The CDR3 is 12 residues long. CDR3 nucleotides: TGTGCCAGCAGTTTGGTCGCAGAGACCCAGTACTTC. This translates into CASSLVAETQYF.

The chain carries TRBV10-2 and TRBJ1-1; possible D gene TRBD1, 6 bases. Germline lookup yields CDR1 WSHSY and CDR2 SAAADI. The V end was cut by 2 bases, the J end by 7 bases, with 17 bases between. The CDR3 is 15 amino acids. The CDR3 loop is CASSEIREGEGEAFF. The CDR3 coding sequence is TGCGCCAGCAGTGAGATTAGGGAGGGGGAGGGTGAAGCTTTCTTT.

The chain employs TRBV9 and TRBJ2-7; 10 nucleotides match TRBD2. V shed 0 bases and J 2 bases; nucleotides not matched to a gene: 11. CDR1 SGDLS and CDR2 YYNGEE come from the germline V gene. This CDR3 is built from 18 residues. The CDR3 region is CASSVGESGRAGAYEQYF. In DNA form, the CDR3 reads TGTGCCAGCAGCGTAGGCGAGAGCGGGAGGGCCGGGGCCTACGAGCAGTACTTC.

V and J are TRBV19 and TRBJ2-1; 10 bases are shared with TRBD2. Germline values: CDR1 LNHDA, CDR2 SQIVND (reference sequence). V lost 5 bases and J lost 4; bases outside the gene matches: 14. This CDR3 is built from 18 residues. CDR3 nucleotides: TGTGCCAGTAGTGGTTCGGGGCTAGCGGGAGACCGGTACAATGAGCAGTTCTTC. Translated, it gives CASSGSGLAGDRYNEQFF. The full variable domain, rest sourced from reference TRBV19 and TRBJ2-1, is DGGITQSPKYLFRKEGQNVTLSCEQNLNHDAMYWYRQDPGQGLRLIYYSQIVNDFQKGDIAEGYSVSREKKESFPLTVTSAQKNPTAFYLCASSGSGLAGDRYNEQFFGPGTRLTVL.

V usage is TRBV19 and J usage is TRBJ1-3; the match to TRBD1 covers 12 bases. The trim removed 9 bases at V and 1 base at J, leaving 13 bases unmatched. CDR1 is LNHDA, CDR2 SQIVND, per germline (reference sequence). The CDR3 is 18 residues long. CDR3 residues: CASRAPGQGARSGNTIYF. In nucleotides, the CDR3 is TGTGCCAGCAGAGCCCCGGGACAGGGGGCACGGTCTGGAAACACCATATATTTT.

The chain has TRBV10-3 and TRBJ1-2; D possibly corresponds to TRBD1 (5 bases). V lost 2 bases and J 1 base, leaving 20 bases between the germline ends. The CDR3 is made up of 18 amino acids. Germline V gene sequence: CDR1 ENHRY, CDR2 SYGVKD. CDR3 amino acids: CAISEGSPAGGNNYGYTF. Written as DNA, the CDR3 is TGTGCCATCAGTGAGGGGTCCCCTGCGGGGGGTAATAACTATGGCTACACCTTC.

The V call is TRBV5-1, the J call TRBJ2-7; D may be TRBD1 or TRBD2 (6 bases each). Between the trimmed V and J ends, which lost 1 base and 2 bases, there was a span of 13 bases. Germline assignment: CDR1 SGHRS and CDR2 YFSETQ. This CDR3 is 15 amino acids long. CDR3 protein: CASSLKGGTTYEQYF. CDR3 in DNA: TGCGCCAGCAGCTTGAAGGGGGGTACAACCTACGAGCAGTACTTC.

V and J are TRBV11-2 and TRBJ2-7; 11 positions match TRBD2. Germline V gene lookup returns CDR1 SGHAT and CDR2 FQNNGV. The CDR3 has 16 amino acids. The J segment lost 2 bases and the V segment lost 1 base, leaving 4 bases of the junction unmatched. CDR3 DNA: TGTGCCAGCAGCTTAGTGACTAGCGGGGAACCCTACGAGCAGTACTTC. It translates to CASSLVTSGEPYEQYF.

The chain employs TRBV7-2 and TRBJ1-4; 7 bases are a match to TRBD1. Germline loops: CDR1 SGHTA, CDR2 FQGNSA. Unmatched junction bases numbered 5, after V lost 2 bases and J lost 14 bases. This CDR3 comprises 12 residues. CDR3 DNA sequence: TGTGCCAGCAGCTTAATTCCAGGGGGGCTGTTTTTT. Its protein is CASSLIPGGLFF.

The CDR3 region has the DNA TGTGCCTGGAAGACAGGGACGAGCAATCAGCCCCAGCATTTT. Protein sequence: CAWKTGTSNQPQHF. V gene TRBV30 combines with J gene TRBJ1-5, with 7 bases identical to TRBD1. Germline V gene lookup returns CDR1 GTSNPN and CDR2 SVGIG (reference sequence). The CDR3 runs to 14 residues. The junction had 4 bases not matched to a gene; V was cut back by 4 bases and J by 1 base. The full variable domain, completed using reference TRBV30 and TRBJ1-5, is SQTIHQWPATLVQPVGSPLSLECTVEGTSNPNLYWYRQAAGRGLQLLFYSVGIGQISSEVPQNLSASRPQDRQFILSSKKLLLSDSGFYLCAWKTGTSNQPQHFGDGTRLSIL.

The chain joins TRBV5-6 to TRBJ2-1, with 7 bases that match TRBD2. Germline V gives CDR1 SGHDT, CDR2 YYEEEE. V trimming: 0 bases; J trimming: 5 bases; junction bases outside the gene matches: 8. CDR3 length: 16 residues. This chain's CDR3 is CASSLVAGVSDNEQFF. CDR3 bases: TGTGCCAGCAGCTTGGTGGCGGGAGTTTCGGACAATGAGCAGTTCTTC.

The rearrangement uses TRBV2 and TRBJ1-2, with unresolved D. V was clipped by 0 bases and J by 4 bases, with 6 bases between them. The germline V gene has CDR1 SNHLY and CDR2 FYNNEI. The CDR3 covers 13 residues. The CDR3 spells CASSEAPGYGYTF. The DNA for the CDR3 is TGTGCCAGCAGTGAAGCGCCAGGCTATGGCTACACCTTC.

This clone has just one count. The V gene is TRBV27, the J gene TRBJ1-1; the D is unclear. Deletions cut 6 bases from V and 7 bases from J, with 18 bases between. CDR3 length: 14 amino acids. Germline CDR1 MNHEY, CDR2 SMNVEV (reference sequence). DNA for the CDR3: TGTGCCAGCAGCTCCTTTGAACAATACGGTGAAGCTTTCTTT. Protein sequence: CASSSFEQYGEAFF.

This clone was seen a single time. V is TRBV6-2 or TRBV6-3 and J is TRBJ2-1, with 9 nucleotides matching TRBD2. V trimming: 2 bases; J trimming: 1 base; junction bases outside the gene matches: 3. The CDR3 consists of 16 residues. Germline CDR1 MNHEY, CDR2 SVGEGT. CDR3 DNA: TGTGCCAGCAGTTACGGGCGGGAGGGGTCCTACAATGAGCAGTTCTTC. Its protein product is CASSYGREGSYNEQFF.

This clone appeared once. This rearrangement joins TRBV5-4 to TRBJ2-6, with a weak D call TRBD2 (6 bases). V was clipped by 6 bases and J by 4 bases, with 17 bases between them. The CDR3 is made up of 16 amino acids. CDR1 is SGHNT and CDR2 is YYREEE in the germline V gene (reference sequence). The chain's CDR3 is CASTPKSGVGANVLTF. DNA for the CDR3: TGTGCCAGCACCCCCAAGTCGGGAGTGGGGGCCAACGTCCTGACTTTC.

The gene calls are TRBV5-6 and TRBJ1-2, with TRBD1 matching 8 bases. V lost 4 bases and J lost 4; bases outside the gene matches: 6. CDR3 length: 14 residues. Germline loops: CDR1 SGHDT, CDR2 YYEEEE. The CDR3 spells CASSPDRGGYGYTF. The CDR3 bases are TGTGCCAGCAGCCCTGACAGGGGCGGCTATGGCTACACCTTC.

This chain joins TRBV27 and TRBJ1-1, with D possibly matching TRBD1 (5 bases). V dropped 6 bases and J dropped 1 base, with 12 bases sitting between them. The CDR3 runs to 14 residues. The germline V gene has CDR1 MNHEY and CDR2 SMNVEV (reference sequence). CDR3: CASRQIGGNTEAFF. As DNA, the CDR3 is TGTGCCAGCAGGCAAATTGGGGGGAACACTGAAGCTTTCTTT.

The chain is built from TRBV6-5 and TRBJ1-5; the D gene is possibly TRBD1 (5 bases). Germline V gene sequence: CDR1 MNHEY, CDR2 SVGAGI. The germline V and J ends were trimmed by 6 bases and 6 bases, with 15 bases remaining between them. The CDR3 has 14 amino acids. The CDR3 loop is CASRPGWQGQPQHF. The CDR3 DNA follows: TGTGCCAGCAGGCCCGGGTGGCAGGGTCAGCCCCAGCATTTT.

The rearrangement uses TRBV5-1 and TRBJ2-1, with 10 bases fitting TRBD2. This CDR3 region has 14 residues. Germline CDR1 and CDR2: SGHRS and YFSETQ. The J segment lost 13 bases and the V segment lost 3 bases, leaving 10 bases of the junction unmatched. CDR3 nucleotides: TGCGCCAGCAGCTCATATACTAGCGGGACGTCCCAGTTCTTC. Encoded protein: CASSSYTSGTSQFF.

The chain has TRBV18 and TRBJ2-7, with 11 bases identical to TRBD1. Germline CDR1 reads KGHSH; CDR2 reads LQKENI. The V and J ends lost 5 bases and 6 bases, in that order; junction bases with no gene match: 9. The CDR3 runs 15 residues. Here the CDR3 DNA reads TGTGCCAGCTCAGCTTCCGGGACAGGGGGTTCCGAGCAGTACTTC. Protein: CASSASGTGGSEQYF.

V usage is TRBV15 and J usage is TRBJ1-5; D not certain. The germline V and J ends were trimmed by 3 bases and 0 bases, with 9 bases remaining between them. The CDR3 is 15 amino acids. The germline CDR1 and CDR2 sequences are LNHNV and YYDKDF (reference sequence). The CDR3 nucleotides are TGTGCCACCAGCAGGAACAGCTTTAGCAATCAGCCCCAGCATTTT. Translated: CATSRNSFSNQPQHF.

The rearrangement joins TRBV19 to TRBJ2-2; 8 positions match TRBD2. The ends lost 9 bases at V and 3 bases at J; junction bases unmatched: 12. Per germline, CDR1 LNHDA and CDR2 SQIVND (reference sequence). The CDR3 spans 16 residues. CDR3 coding DNA: TGTGCCAGCCGGGGCGGGAGGACCCCCGACACCGGGGAGCTGTTTTTT. Translation gives CASRGGRTPDTGELFF. Full variable domain (outside the CDR3, taken from reference TRBV19 and TRBJ2-2): DGGITQSPKYLFRKEGQNVTLSCEQNLNHDAMYWYRQDPGQGLRLIYYSQIVNDFQKGDIAEGYSVSREKKESFPLTVTSAQKNPTAFYLCASRGGRTPDTGELFFGEGSRLTVL.

The rearrangement joins TRBV5-5 to TRBJ1-2, with D unresolved. Deletions cut 0 bases from V and 1 base from J, with 10 bases between. Germline-derived CDR1 and CDR2 are SGHKS and YYEKEE (reference sequence). The CDR3 is made up of 15 amino acids. The DNA for the CDR3 is TGTGCCAGCAGCTTGGCCGGGAAGGGTAACTATGGCTACACCTTC. It is translated as CASSLAGKGNYGYTF.

This clone was seen just once. The chain carries TRBV12-5 and TRBJ2-5; D is unresolved. V lost 2 bases, J lost 5 bases, and 12 bases lay in between. Germline lookup yields CDR1 LGHNT and CDR2 FRNRAP. The CDR3 is 14 amino acids. CDR3: CASGLNWLPETQYF. CDR3 coding DNA: TGTGCTAGTGGTTTGAATTGGCTACCCGAGACCCAGTACTTC.

This clone was detected once. V is TRBV19 and J is TRBJ1-5; perhaps TRBD1 as D (5 bases). Looked up from germline, CDR1 is LNHDA and CDR2 is SQIVND (reference sequence). The germline V and J ends were trimmed by 3 bases and 1 base, with 10 bases remaining between them. The CDR3 has 15 amino acids. This chain's CDR3 is CASSMGRESNQPQHF. In DNA, the CDR3 is TGTGCCAGTAGTATGGGCAGGGAAAGCAATCAGCCCCAGCATTTT.

The rearrangement links TRBV2 to TRBJ1-1; D is unclear. Germline V gives CDR1 SNHLY, CDR2 FYNNEI. The CDR3 loop spans 13 amino acids. V gave up 4 bases and J gave up 1 base, with 7 bases separating them. The CDR3 region is CASSGPRNTEAFF. The CDR3 DNA sequence: TGTGCCAGCAGTGGGCCGCGGAACACTGAAGCTTTCTTT.